The rows below give T cell receptor beta chains drawn from one sample of a study of graft-versus-host responses after intestinal transplantation. Libraries were prepared by immunoSEQ multiplex PCR; TCRdb keeps only in-frame clonotypes and omits some of them. Of some 120,000 clones in the sample, roughly nine tenths are singletons; the top ten hold under 0.2%. These receptors have no identified antigens. The input for sequencing was unstimulated CD4+ T cells sorted from spleen or lymph node cells, taken before intestinal transplant. The receptors were gathered from a human donor who received an intestinal transplant. CDR3s include the opening cysteine and the closing phenylalanine or tryptophan. The size entry is marked missing in some rows and otherwise reads once, few, many or a size class.

>TRBV19|TRBJ1-2|-
CASRGQGASYGYTF
>TRBV5-5|TRBJ1-5|-
CASSFRLSRQPQHF
>TRBV2|TRBJ1-5|-
CASSLDRDQPQHF
>TRBV5-1|TRBJ2-5|-
CASSGSQWLETQYF
>TRBV6-6|TRBJ2-1|-
CASSPRVLASHNEQFF
>TRBV7-9|TRBJ2-1|-
CASSLYDVNNEQFF
>TRBV7-9|TRBJ2-7|-
CASSLEQGPYEQYF
>TRBV4-1|TRBJ1-5|-
CASSQGTGKRLAQHF
>TRBV5-1|TRBJ1-2|-
CASSWHTGDQIYGYTF
>TRBV2|TRBJ2-5|-
CASRELARTAKETQYF
>TRBV5-6|TRBJ2-7|-
CASSSLLRLAREQYF
>TRBV4-2|TRBJ2-3|once
CASSQDPTGGGTDTQYF
>TRBV10-3|TRBJ2-3|-
CAIRSETDTQYF
>TRBV30|TRBJ1-6|-
CAWSFKGEGNSPLHF
>TRBV6-1|TRBJ1-2|once
CASSEAGTDGYTF
>TRBV7-9|TRBJ2-3|-
CASSFNRPDTQYF
>TRBV29-1|TRBJ2-2|-
CSVGTSGGYTGELFF
>TRBV5-1|TRBJ1-4|-
CASSLGEGGKLFF
>TRBV27|TRBJ1-4|-
CASSLDPGGRYEKLFF
>TRBV11-2|TRBJ2-7|-
CASSLKGGGGGYEQYF
>TRBV7-7|TRBJ2-5|-
CASSTQGTQETQYF
>TRBV5-1|TRBJ1-2|-
CASSLGGGYGYTF
>TRBV6-5|TRBJ1-2|-
CASSYDRSYGYTF
>TRBV4-2|TRBJ2-7|-
CASSQDRQGPLSSYEQYF